Below are 13 T cell receptor beta chains sequenced from a single sample in a study of CD8+ T cells in alopecia areata. In each case, RNA was isolated and then reverse transcribed into cDNA as the sequencing template. Repertoires were generated with immunoSEQ multiplex PCR, while TCRdb's copy carries only in-frame clones and drops some. The sample yields fewer than 2,000 clones, without any singletons. Sequenced sample: skin. All receptors derive from a C3H/HeJ mouse with alopecia areata. These mice share the MHC haplotype H2-k.

This clone has at least ten counts. Gene names are mouse gene names. The CDR3 is cut off 4 residues early in the read; its end comes from the germline J gene. The V call is TRBV31, the J call TRBJ2-3; 13 nucleotides align to TRBD2. Germline V CDR1 and CDR2: GKSSPN, SITVG. CDR3 size: 16 residues. The V segment lost 1 base and the J segment 1 base; nucleotides outside the gene matches: 2. CDR3: CAWSPGLGGRAETLYF. The CDR3 DNA, read in part, is TGTGCCTGGAGTCCCGGACTGGGGGGGCGTGCAGAA. The full variable domain, its missing parts supplied by reference TRBV31 and TRBJ2-3, is AQTIHQWPVAEIKAVGSPLSLGCTIKGKSSPNLYWYWQATGGTLQQLFYSITVGQVESVVQLNLSASRPKDDQFILSTEKLLLSHSGFYLCAWSPGLGGRAETLYFGSGTRLTVL.

Many counts were recorded for this clone. The gene names given are mouse names. The CDR3 loop is CASSRDNANSDYTF. The CDR3 bases that were read are TGTGCCAGCAGCAGGGACAATGCAAACTCC. This chain joins TRBV19 and TRBJ1-2; possibly TRBD1 for D (6 bases). The CDR3 end lies 4 residues beyond the end of the read and is filled in from the germline J gene. CDR3 length: 14 residues. Germline V gives CDR1 FNHDT, CDR2 SITEND (reference sequence). V lost 5 bases and J lost 0, with 11 bases in between.

Of note for this clone: The gene names here belong to mouse. The read ends 4 residues before the CDR3 terminus; that terminus is restored from the germline J gene. The chain combines TRBV19 with TRBJ1-1, with TRBD1 matching 9 bases. The CDR3 is 14 amino acids. After removal of 3 bases from V and 4 bases from J, the junction contained 4 bases not matched to a gene. Germline CDR1 FNHDT, CDR2 SITEND (reference sequence). The CDR3 is CASSKGQGGTEVFF. Incomplete CDR3 DNA: TGTGCCAGCAGTAAGGGACAGGGTGGCACA.

Many counts were recorded for this clone. Gene names are the mouse ones. The sequenced part of the CDR3 DNA is TGTGCCAGCAGTGAGATCTGGACTAGTGCAGAA. Amino acids: CASSEIWTSAE. The CDR3 in its entirety is CASSEIWTSAETLYF. This sequence joins TRBV13-3 and TRBJ2-3; the D gene is possibly TRBD2 (5 bases). With the read ending 4 residues before the CDR3 end, the germline J gene is used to fill in that end. Germline CDR1 NNHDY, CDR2 SYVADS. The V and J ends lost 2 bases and 0 bases respectively, with 10 bases between them. The CDR3 is 15 residues long.

In regard to this clone: The gene names given are mouse names. CDR3 in amino acids: CASSDWGDTQYF. CDR3 DNA (partial): TGTGCCAGCAGTGACTGGGGGGAC. This rearrangement joins TRBV13-3 to TRBJ2-5; the match to TRBD2 covers 7 bases. The CDR3 is cut off 4 residues early in the read; its end comes from the germline J gene. The CDR3 consists of 12 residues. The germline gives CDR1 NNHDY, CDR2 SYVADS.

This clone appeared many times. The genes and germline here are from mouse. Read sequence stops 4 residues before the CDR3 end, and the germline J gene provides the missing end. The gene calls are TRBV13-1 and TRBJ2-1, with TRBD2 matching over 8 bases. Trimming took 4 bases from V and 3 from J; bases not matched to a gene: 12. Germline V lookup: CDR1 NSHNY, CDR2 SYGAGN. The CDR3 totals 17 residues. Incomplete CDR3 DNA: TGTGCCAGCAGTTCTGGGGGGCCCTCCCAATTCTATGCT. Protein product: CASSSGGPSQFYA. The whole CDR3 protein is CASSSGGPSQFYAEQFF.

This clone was seen repeatedly, ten times or more. Gene names denote mouse genes. The sequenced fragment ends 4 residues before the CDR3 boundary, so the rest is inferred from the germline J gene. V gene TRBV5 combines with J gene TRBJ2-7; TRBD2 aligns across 8 bases. This CDR3 has 16 residues. Germline V gives CDR1 LGHNA, CDR2 YNLKQL (reference sequence). The ends lost 0 bases at V and 2 bases at J; junction bases unmatched: 6. The sequenced CDR3 bases are TGTGCCAGCAGCCAAGATTTGATTGGGGGGGCCTAT. This codes for CASSQDLIGGAY. The whole CDR3 reads CASSQDLIGGAYEQYF.

This clone has only a few counts. Germline and genes: mouse. The CDR3 is cut off 4 residues early in the read; its end comes from the germline J gene. The chain links TRBV29 to TRBJ1-2; D may be TRBD1 (6 bases). This CDR3 is 14 amino acids long. Germline V gene data show CDR1 as MSHET and CDR2 as SYDVDS. Trimming cost V 6 bases and J 0 bases, with 11 bases left between them. CDR3 DNA, as far as it was read: TGTGCTAGCAGGCGGGACACTGCAAACTCC. This gives the protein CASRRDTANS. The full CDR3 protein reads CASRRDTANSDYTF.

This clone was seen at least ten times. Germline and genes here are mouse. The read finishes 4 residues shy of the CDR3 end, and the germline J gene is used to complete it. V and J are TRBV19 and TRBJ2-1; the D gene is possibly TRBD2 (7 bases). CDR1 and CDR2 from the germline V gene are FNHDT and SITEND (reference sequence). CDR3 length: 15 amino acids. Trimming took 0 bases from V and 3 from J, leaving 10 bases between them. The CDR3: CASSIVGGLYAEQFF. The CDR3 bases that were read are TGTGCCAGCAGTATAGTGGGGGGCCTCTATGCT.

The table lists this clone with a few counts. Gene names are mouse gene names. Coverage ceases 4 residues before the CDR3 finishes, and the germline J gene fills in the end. The chain couples TRBV31 to TRBJ2-7; the match to TRBD2 covers 10 bases. Germline loops: CDR1 GKSSPN, CDR2 SITVG. The CDR3 covers 12 residues. The DNA read from the CDR3 is TGTGCCTGGACGGACTGGGGGTAT. Translating it yields CAWTDWGY. The CDR3 in its entirety is CAWTDWGYEQYF. The full variable domain, completed using reference TRBV31 and TRBJ2-7, is AQTIHQWPVAEIKAVGSPLSLGCTIKGKSSPNLYWYWQATGGTLQQLFYSITVGQVESVVQLNLSASRPKDDQFILSTEKLLLSHSGFYLCAWTDWGYEQYFGPGTRLTVL.

This clone was seen a handful of times. Mouse germline and gene names are used. The read terminates 4 residues ahead of where the CDR3 ends, so the germline J gene completes it. The chain uses TRBV13-2 and TRBJ2-1; 11 nucleotides align to TRBD2. The germline V gene encodes CDR1 NNHNN and CDR2 SYGAGS (reference sequence). CDR3 length: 17 amino acids. With V trimmed by 0 bases and J by 4 bases, 6 bases remained unmatched. The chain's CDR3 is CASGDAGTGGLYAEQFF. Partial CDR3 DNA: TGTGCCAGCGGTGATGCGGGGACTGGGGGTCTTTATGCT.

This clone occurred many times. All gene names here are mouse names. The read ends 4 residues before the CDR3 terminus; that terminus is restored from the germline J gene. The chain carries TRBV31 and TRBJ2-7; 12 bases are shared with TRBD2. Germline V gene sequence: CDR1 GKSSPN, CDR2 SITVG. J gave up 3 bases and V 1 base, and 4 bases lay outside the gene matches. CDR3 size: 15 residues. The sequenced part of the CDR3 DNA is TGTGCCTGGAGTCCTGGGGACTGGGGGGACTAT. Translating it yields CAWSPGDWGDY. The CDR3 as a whole reads CAWSPGDWGDYEQYF.

This clone was counted only a few times. The genes and germline here are from mouse. The read halts 4 residues ahead of the CDR3 end, with the missing end drawn from the germline J gene. The V gene is TRBV19, the J gene TRBJ2-7; TRBD2 aligns across 10 bases. Losses at the gene ends were 5 bases for V and 0 bases for J; bases not matched to a gene: 8. The CDR3 is 16 residues long. Germline V gene lookup returns CDR1 FNHDT and CDR2 SITEND (reference sequence). This chain's CDR3 is CASRNPGTGDSYEQYF. CDR3 bases read: TGTGCCAGCAGGAACCCAGGGACTGGGGACTCCTAT.